This T cell receptor beta chain was sequenced in a study of T cells in Graves' hyperthyroidism and ophthalmopathy. General study findings and limits: In blood, most of the thyroid clonotypes expanded above 0.001 were also present.

The length of the CDR3 is 14 residues. V lost 1 base and J lost 3, with 9 bases in between. CDR1 LGHDT and CDR2 YNNKEL come from the germline V gene (reference sequence). TCR beta CDR3 region amplification was performed from RNA transcripts. Primed by the HTBI set, a first-round RT-PCR was run on the TCR CDR3. TCRdb re-analysed the multiplex PCR reads in MiXCR, keeping a single row per CDR3 protein. The sample has 550,000 to 800,000 distinct CDR3 sequences, about 16% seen once. This clonotype was found many times. Its antigen remains unidentified. The sequencing input was blood. The receptor's source is a man between 18 and 29 years old with Graves' hyperthyroidism. This chain uses TRBV3-1 with TRBJ1-1; D is unresolved. CDR3 region: CASSQGQVHTEAFF. Written as DNA, the CDR3 is TGTGCCAGCAGCCAAGGTCAGGTTCACACTGAAGCTTTCTTT.